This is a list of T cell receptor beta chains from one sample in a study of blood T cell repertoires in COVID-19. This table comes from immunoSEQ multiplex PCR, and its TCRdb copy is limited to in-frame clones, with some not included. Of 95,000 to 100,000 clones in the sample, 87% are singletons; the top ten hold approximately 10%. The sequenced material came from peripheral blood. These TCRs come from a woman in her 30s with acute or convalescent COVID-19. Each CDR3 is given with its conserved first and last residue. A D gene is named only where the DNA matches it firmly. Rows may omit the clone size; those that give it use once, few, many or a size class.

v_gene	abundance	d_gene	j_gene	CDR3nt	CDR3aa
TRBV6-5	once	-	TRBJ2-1	TGTGCCAGCATCCTGGACATGTACAATGAGCAGTTCTTC	CASILDMYNEQFF
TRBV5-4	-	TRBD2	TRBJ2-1	TGTGCCAGCAGCTTGGGGACTAGCGGTTTTGTAATGAATGAGCAGTTCTTC	CASSLGTSGFVMNEQFF
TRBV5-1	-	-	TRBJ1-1	TGCGCCAGCAGCCCGACTCCATATAACACTGAAGCTTTCTTT	CASSPTPYNTEAFF
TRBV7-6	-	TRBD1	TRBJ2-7	TGTGCCAGCAGCCGGACAGGGCCCACCTACGAGCAGTACTTC	CASSRTGPTYEQYF
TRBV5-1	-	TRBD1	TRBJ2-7	TGCGCCAGCAGCACTCCGGAAACAGGGGGTCTTTCCTACGAGCAGTACTTC	CASSTPETGGLSYEQYF
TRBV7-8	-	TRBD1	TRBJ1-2	TGTGCCAGCACCCCCTACGGACAGGAGAATGGCTACACCTTC	CASTPYGQENGYTF
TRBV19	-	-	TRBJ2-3	TGTGCCAGTAGTATTGAGAGGACTAGCACAGATACGCAGTATTTT	CASSIERTSTDTQYF
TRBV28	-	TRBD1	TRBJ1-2	TGTGCCAGCAGTTTACTTACCCACGACAGGGCCTATGGCTACACCTTC	CASSLLTHDRAYGYTF
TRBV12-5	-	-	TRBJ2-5	TGTGCTAGTGGGGCCCCAGGGTATGGGACCCAGTACTTC	CASGAPGYGTQYF
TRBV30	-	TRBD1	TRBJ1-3	TGTGCCTGGAGTGTACGGGACAGAGGGCGGAACACCATATATTTT	CAWSVRDRGRNTIYF
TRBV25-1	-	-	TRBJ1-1	TGTGCCAGCAGTGAAGCACGCGCCCCATATGCTTTCTTT	CASSEARAPYAFF
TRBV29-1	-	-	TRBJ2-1	TGCACCACCAGCTCCTACAATGAGCAGTTCTTC	CTTSSYNEQFF
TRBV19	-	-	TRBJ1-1	TGTGCCATGGCGGGAAGGGGTGGCACTGAAGCTTTCTTT	CAMAGRGGTEAFF
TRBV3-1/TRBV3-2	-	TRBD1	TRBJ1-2	TGTGCCAGCAGCCGTGGACAGGCCTGGGGGGGCTACACCTTC	CASSRGQAWGGYTF
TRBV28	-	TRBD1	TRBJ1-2	TGTGCCAGCTCCCGGGACAGGTTCGGCTACACCTTC	CASSRDRFGYTF
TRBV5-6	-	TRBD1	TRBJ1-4	TGTGCCAGCAACCCGCGGTGGACAGGGGATGAAAAACTGTTTTTT	CASNPRWTGDEKLFF
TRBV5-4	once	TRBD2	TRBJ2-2	TGTGCCAGCAGCTCGGGACCTGAGCGGGGGAACACCGGGGAGCTGTTTTTT	CASSSGPERGNTGELFF
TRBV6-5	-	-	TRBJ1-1	TGTGCCAGCATGGGGCAGTTGAACACTGAAGCTTTCTTT	CASMGQLNTEAFF
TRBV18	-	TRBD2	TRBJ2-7	TGTGCCAGCTCAGTGACTAGCGGGGGGGACTACGAGCAGTACTTC	CASSVTSGGDYEQYF
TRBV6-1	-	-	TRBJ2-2	TGTGCCAGCAGTGACAGGACAGTCAACACCGGGGAGCTGTTTTTT	CASSDRTVNTGELFF
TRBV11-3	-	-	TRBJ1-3	TGTGCCAGCAGCTCATGGGAGCAGGACCTCCGCTCTGGAAACACCATATATTTT	CASSSWEQDLRSGNTIYF
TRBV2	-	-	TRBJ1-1	TGTGCCAGAGGGGGGGACACTGAAGCTTTCTTT	CARGGDTEAFF
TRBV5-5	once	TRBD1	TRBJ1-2	TGTGCCAGCAGTTACCGGGACAGTGCGCAAGTCTATGGCTACACCTTC	CASSYRDSAQVYGYTF
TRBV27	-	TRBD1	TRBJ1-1	TGTGCCAGCAGTTTGGGGACAGGGAAGAACACTGAAGCTTTCTTT	CASSLGTGKNTEAFF
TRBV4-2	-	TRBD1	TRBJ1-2	TGTGCCAGCAGCCAAGAAGTGGGACAGGGGCACTATGGCTACACCTTC	CASSQEVGQGHYGYTF
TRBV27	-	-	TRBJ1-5	TGTGCCAGCAGTTCTAACCCACCCAGGGGAGGGAATCAGCCCCAGCATTTT	CASSSNPPRGGNQPQHF
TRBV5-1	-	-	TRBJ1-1	TGCGCCAGCAGCTTGGGAGACACCAACACTGAAGCTTTCTTT	CASSLGDTNTEAFF
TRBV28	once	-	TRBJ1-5	TGTGCCAGCAGTTTAAATCACAGGGCCGGGCAGCCCCAGCATTTT	CASSLNHRAGQPQHF
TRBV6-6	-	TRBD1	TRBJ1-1	TGTGCCAGCAACTCCCTTGACAGGGGAAACACTGAAGCTTTCTTT	CASNSLDRGNTEAFF
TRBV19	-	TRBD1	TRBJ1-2	TGTGCCAGTACGGCTGCCGGGACAGGGGCCTATGGCTACACCTTC	CASTAAGTGAYGYTF
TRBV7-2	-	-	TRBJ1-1	TGTGCCAGCAGCTTAGCATCAGGATGGCAAGCTTTCTTT	CASSLASGWQAFF
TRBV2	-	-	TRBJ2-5	TGTGCCAGCAGCAGGGTCCAAGAGACCCAGTACTTC	CASSRVQETQYF